This T cell receptor (beta chain) was observed in a study of blood T cell repertoires in COVID-19. Study-wide context: Donors in the United States, Italy and Spain gave samples during acute or convalescent COVID-19. T cells, B-cell-depleted T cells, or PBMCs supplied cDNA or gDNA.

Germline V gene sequence: CDR1 MGHRA, CDR2 YSYEKL. V lost 1 base and J 7 bases, leaving 17 bases between the germline ends. The CDR3 covers 15 residues. How the authors handled the data: Nucleated cell number was recorded as an estimate derived from reference gene primer amplification. The table came from immunoSEQ multiplex PCR; TCRdb's copy has only in-frame clones and leaves some out. V and J calls and clone size are those listed in that table; D and trimming were worked out from the DNA. The sample lists about 380,000 clones, around 84% occurring once. The sequence came from a woman aged 18-29 years with acute or convalescent COVID-19. The sample was peripheral blood. The chain recombines TRBV4-1 with TRBJ2-7; D is uncertain. CDR3 amino acids: CASSQVTTGAEEQYF. As DNA, the CDR3 is TGCGCCAGCAGCCAAGTAACTACCGGAGCCGAGGAGCAGTACTTC.